The 15 T cell receptor beta chains listed next were all sequenced from one sample in a study of regulatory T cells. Overall study results and limits: Hydrophobic residues at CDR3 positions 6 and 7 were enriched in conventional CD4+ T cells of CD3G-deficient patients.

Primers: 52 TRBV forward and 13 TRBJ reverse. Some clones are missing from TCRdb's copy, which holds only in-frame ones; the method was immunoSEQ multiplex PCR. The table has roughly 23,000 clones, about 88% seen once. Their cognate antigens are unknown. Sequencing input: conventional CD4+ T cells sorted from blood. The receptor set was obtained from a child between 10 and 17 years old with CD3G deficiency.

The sample holds a few counts of this clone. The CDR3 here is CASSRRDSYTDTQYF. The CDR3, as DNA: TGTGCCAGCAGCCGCCGTGACAGCTACACAGATACGCAGTATTTT. This chain connects TRBV7-9 to TRBJ2-3; maybe TRBD1 (5 bases). CDR3 length: 15 residues. Germline V CDR1 and CDR2: SEHNR, FQNEAQ (reference sequence). V lost 5 bases to trimming and J lost 2 bases, with 14 bases between them.

This clone is a singleton in its sample. This chain uses TRBV11-2 with TRBJ2-1, with D perhaps TRBD2 (7 bases). V dropped 4 bases and J dropped 6 bases, with 22 bases sitting between them. Germline lookup yields CDR1 SGHAT and CDR2 FQNNGV. There are 17 residues in the CDR3. The DNA of the CDR3 is TGTGCCAGCAGCTCACTCCAAGGGAGGGGGACACGCAATGAGCAGTTCTTC. Translation gives CASSSLQGRGTRNEQFF.

This clone turned up a few times. V gene TRBV6-1 combines with J gene TRBJ1-2; tentatively, D is TRBD1 (6 bases). This CDR3 is 15 amino acids long. The V gene lost 4 bases and the J gene lost 7 bases, with 19 bases spanning the gap. The V gene's germline CDR1 is MNHNS and CDR2 SASEGT. The CDR3 region has the DNA TGTGCCAGCAGTGTGCGGGCCACAGGGATCGGTGGCTACACCTTC. Its protein is CASSVRATGIGGYTF.

This chain connects TRBV6-1 to TRBJ1-5; 8 bases match TRBD1. Germline V CDR1 and CDR2: MNHNS, SASEGT. J gave up 3 bases and V 4 bases, and 8 bases lay outside the gene matches. This CDR3 is 16 amino acids long. CDR3 in amino acids: CASSAVGRGPNQPQHF. CDR3 nucleotides: TGTGCCAGCAGTGCCGTAGGCAGGGGGCCCAATCAGCCCCAGCATTTT.

The J gene is TRBJ2-7, the V gene TRBV28; the match to TRBD2 covers 8 bases. The germline gives CDR1 MDHEN, CDR2 SYDVKM. V shed 3 bases and J 1 base; nucleotides not matched to a gene: 5. The CDR3 is made up of 15 amino acids. The chain's CDR3 is CASSFSGRGSYEQYF. The CDR3 region has the DNA TGTGCCAGCAGTTTCAGCGGGAGAGGGTCCTACGAGCAGTACTTC.

V usage is TRBV20-1 and J usage is TRBJ2-1; no definite D call. Germline CDR1 is DFQATT and CDR2 is SNEGSKA (reference sequence). V dropped 7 bases and J dropped 6 bases, with 10 bases sitting between them. This CDR3 has 11 amino acids. CDR3 DNA sequence: TGCAGTGTTTACGGTGTCAATGAGCAGTTCTTC. Translated: CSVYGVNEQFF.

This chain links TRBV5-5 with TRBJ2-5; TRBD1 agrees at 8 bases. CDR3 size: 13 residues. The V and J ends lost 4 bases and 8 bases, in that order; junction bases with no gene match: 7. Germline V gives CDR1 SGHKS, CDR2 YYEKEE (reference sequence). CDR3 nucleotides: TGTGCCAGCAGCCCGGACAGGGCAAGAACCCAGTACTTC. It is translated as CASSPDRARTQYF.

This rearrangement joins TRBV19 to TRBJ1-1; D might be TRBD1 (5 bases). The CDR3 is 15 amino acids. Germline V gene lookup returns CDR1 LNHDA and CDR2 SQIVND (reference sequence). Trimming removed 5 bases at V and 11 bases at J, with 24 bases between. In DNA, the CDR3 is TGTGCCAGTAGTGCCGGGACCCTATCAAGCCCGGAGGCTTTCTTT. It yields the protein CASSAGTLSSPEAFF. Variable domain in full (rest from reference TRBV19 and TRBJ1-1): DGGITQSPKYLFRKEGQNVTLSCEQNLNHDAMYWYRQDPGQGLRLIYYSQIVNDFQKGDIAEGYSVSREKKESFPLTVTSAQKNPTAFYLCASSAGTLSSPEAFFGQGTRLTVV.

The chain combines TRBV29-1 with TRBJ2-7, with D tentatively TRBD1 or TRBD2 (5 bases each). Germline assignment: CDR1 SQVTM and CDR2 ANQGSEA. V was cut by 8 bases and J by 1 base, with 9 bases left in between. This CDR3 has 11 amino acids. The CDR3: CSRDGSYEQYF. The CDR3 nucleotides are TGCAGCAGGGACGGGTCCTACGAGCAGTACTTC.

The V call is TRBV19, the J call TRBJ1-2; 7 bases are shared with TRBD1. Germline CDR1 LNHDA, CDR2 SQIVND (reference sequence). This CDR3 has 15 residues. With 5 bases clipped from V and 2 bases from J, the junction kept 8 bases outside the gene matches. CDR3 region: CASSGQARGNYGYTF. DNA of the CDR3: TGTGCCAGTAGTGGACAGGCCCGAGGGAACTATGGCTACACCTTC.

This chain links TRBV28 with TRBJ2-2; 8 bases are shared with TRBD2. V was pared by 3 bases and J by 3 bases, with 3 bases of the junction left unmatched. CDR3 length: 15 residues. Germline V gives CDR1 MDHEN, CDR2 SYDVKM. The CDR3 is CASSFGRAYTGELFF. CDR3 bases: TGTGCCAGCAGTTTCGGGAGGGCCTACACCGGGGAGCTGTTTTTT.

The genes are TRBV30 and TRBJ2-1; 9 positions agree with TRBD1. This CDR3 contains 18 residues. Per the germline V gene, CDR1 is GTSNPN and CDR2 is SVGIG (reference sequence). V lost 4 bases to trimming and J lost 2 bases; unmatched junction nucleotides: 15. The CDR3 DNA follows: TGTGCCTGGAACAAGGGACAGGGATCCGACAAAACCTACAATGAGCAGTTCTTC. It yields the protein CAWNKGQGSDKTYNEQFF. The full variable domain, its missing parts supplied by reference TRBV30 and TRBJ2-1, is SQTIHQWPATLVQPVGSPLSLECTVEGTSNPNLYWYRQAAGRGLQLLFYSVGIGQISSEVPQNLSASRPQDRQFILSSKKLLLSDSGFYLCAWNKGQGSDKTYNEQFFGPGTRLTVL.

V is TRBV7-8 and J is TRBJ2-5; D is undetermined. The CDR3 has 11 residues. V dropped 3 bases and J dropped 7 bases, with 6 bases sitting between them. The germline V gene encodes CDR1 SGHVS and CDR2 FQNEAQ. The DNA for the CDR3 is TGTGCCAGCAGCTTTTTCGGGACCCAGTACTTC. Its protein is CASSFFGTQYF.

The J gene is TRBJ1-5, the V gene TRBV28; 8 nucleotides line up with TRBD1. Germline assignment: CDR1 MDHEN and CDR2 SYDVKM. The CDR3 is made up of 21 amino acids. Losses at the gene ends were 5 bases for V and 0 bases for J; bases not matched to a gene: 21. This chain's CDR3 is CASSPVPLKDRETYSNQPQHF. CDR3 DNA sequence: TGTGCCAGCAGTCCGGTCCCTCTAAAGGACAGGGAGACGTATAGCAATCAGCCCCAGCATTTT.

The V gene is TRBV18, the J gene TRBJ2-7; D may be TRBD2 (6 bases). Germline V gives CDR1 KGHSH, CDR2 LQKENI. Trimming took 3 bases from V and 5 from J, leaving 11 bases between them. The CDR3 sequence is 13 residues long. The CDR3 bases are TGTGCCAGCTCACCTGGGACTTCTCACGAGCAGTACTTC. Translation gives CASSPGTSHEQYF.